This TCR beta chain is drawn from a study of cytomegalovirus exposure and HLA in healthy donors. The study ran its PCR with 60 Vbeta and 13 Jbeta primers. Produced via immunoSEQ multiplex PCR; TCRdb's table is partial and in-frame only. The sample has about 300,000 clones, about nine tenths seen once; the top ten hold 3.5% to 4%. The germline gives CDR1 MGHRA, CDR2 YSYEKL. There are 13 residues in the CDR3. Trimming pared 0 bases from V and 4 bases from J, leaving 3 bases between. The clonotype was recovered from a man in his forties in good health and CMV-seropositive. V and J are TRBV4-1 and TRBJ2-2; D remains unclear. Sequencing was performed on PBMCs. The CDR3 region is CASSQDRTGELFF. CDR3 coding DNA: TGCGCCAGCAGCCAAGATCGCACCGGGGAGCTGTTTTTT.